What follows is one T cell receptor beta chain and its context. The data derive from a study of blood T cell repertoires in COVID-19. Study processing details: Reference gene primer amplification in the assay estimated nucleated cell counts. The protocol was immunoSEQ multiplex PCR, while the TCRdb copy is restricted to in-frame clones and leaves out a portion. That table gives V, J and clone size, and the DNA gave D and trimming. The table has around 300,000 clones, just over 85% seen once. Trimming took off 0 bases at V and 3 bases at J, with 12 bases between the two ends. The germline CDR1 and CDR2 sequences are GTSNPN and SVGIG (reference sequence). CDR3 size: 14 residues.

This sequence joins TRBV30 and TRBJ2-7; D unclear. Sequenced input: peripheral blood. This clonotype was obtained from a woman aged 25-40 years with active or convalescent COVID-19. CDR3 nucleotide sequence: TGTGCCTGGAGTGTAGAACTTTTTCTCTACGAGCAGTACTTC. Its protein is CAWSVELFLYEQYF.